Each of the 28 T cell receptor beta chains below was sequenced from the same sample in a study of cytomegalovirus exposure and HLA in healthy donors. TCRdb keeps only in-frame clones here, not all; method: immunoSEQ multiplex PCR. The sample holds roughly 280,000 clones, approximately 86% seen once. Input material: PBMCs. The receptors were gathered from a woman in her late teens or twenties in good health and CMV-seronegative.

The CDR3 spells CASSLGQGSTTDTQYF. The CDR3 DNA reads as TGCGCCAGCAGCTTAGGACAGGGAAGTACCACAGATACGCAGTATTTT. The J gene is TRBJ2-3, the V gene TRBV5-1, with 8 nucleotides matching TRBD1. This CDR3 has 16 amino acids. V dropped 2 bases and J dropped 2; count of bases not matched to a gene: 7. The V gene's germline CDR1 is SGHRS and CDR2 YFSETQ.

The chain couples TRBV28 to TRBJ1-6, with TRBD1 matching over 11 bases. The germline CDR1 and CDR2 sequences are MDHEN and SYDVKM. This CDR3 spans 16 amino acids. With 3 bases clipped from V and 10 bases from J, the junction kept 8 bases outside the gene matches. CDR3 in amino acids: CASSLVGQGARSPLHF. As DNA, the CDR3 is TGTGCCAGCAGTTTGGTAGGACAGGGGGCTCGATCACCCCTCCACTTT.

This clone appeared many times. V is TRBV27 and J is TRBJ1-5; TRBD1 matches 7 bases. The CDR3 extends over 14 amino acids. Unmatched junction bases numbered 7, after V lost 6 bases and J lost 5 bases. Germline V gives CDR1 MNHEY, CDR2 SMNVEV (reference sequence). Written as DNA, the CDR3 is TGTGCCAGCAGCCGGGACAGAAGGGATCAGCCCCAGCATTTT. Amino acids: CASSRDRRDQPQHF.

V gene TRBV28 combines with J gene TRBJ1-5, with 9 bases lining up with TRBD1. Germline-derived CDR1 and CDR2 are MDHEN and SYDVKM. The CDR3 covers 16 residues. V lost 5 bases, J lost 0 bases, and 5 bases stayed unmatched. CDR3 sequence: CASSVGQGSSNQPQHF. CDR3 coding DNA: TGTGCCAGCAGTGTGGGACAGGGTTCTAGCAATCAGCCCCAGCATTTT.

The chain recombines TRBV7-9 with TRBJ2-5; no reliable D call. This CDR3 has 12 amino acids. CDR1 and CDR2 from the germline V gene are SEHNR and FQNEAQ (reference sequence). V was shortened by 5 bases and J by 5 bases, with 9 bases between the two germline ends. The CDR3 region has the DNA TGTGCCAGCAGCCCCCTCGGGGAGACCCAGTACTTC. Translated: CASSPLGETQYF.

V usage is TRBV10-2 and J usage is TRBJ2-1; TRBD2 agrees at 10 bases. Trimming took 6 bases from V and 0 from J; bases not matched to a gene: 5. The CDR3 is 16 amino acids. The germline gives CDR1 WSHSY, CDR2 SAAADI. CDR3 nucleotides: TGCGCCAGCAGGGGTAGCGGGAGGAGCTCCTACAATGAGCAGTTCTTC. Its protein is CASRGSGRSSYNEQFF.

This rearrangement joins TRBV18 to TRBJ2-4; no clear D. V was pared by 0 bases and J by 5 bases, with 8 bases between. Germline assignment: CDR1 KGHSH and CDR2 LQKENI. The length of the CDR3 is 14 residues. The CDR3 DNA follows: TGTGCCAGCTCACCACCCCCTATGGAAAACATTCAGTACTTC. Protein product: CASSPPPMENIQYF.

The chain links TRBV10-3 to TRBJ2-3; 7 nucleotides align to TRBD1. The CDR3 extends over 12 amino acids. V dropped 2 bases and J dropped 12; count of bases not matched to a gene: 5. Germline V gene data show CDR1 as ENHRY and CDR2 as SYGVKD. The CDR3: CAISEAGQAQYF. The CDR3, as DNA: TGTGCCATCAGTGAGGCCGGACAGGCCCAGTATTTT.

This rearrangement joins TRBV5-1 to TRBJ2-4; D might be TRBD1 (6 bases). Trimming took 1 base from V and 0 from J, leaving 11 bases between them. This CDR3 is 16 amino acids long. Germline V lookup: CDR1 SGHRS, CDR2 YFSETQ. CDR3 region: CASSLTGTSAKNIQYF. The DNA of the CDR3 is TGCGCCAGCAGCTTGACAGGGACCTCAGCCAAAAACATTCAGTACTTC.

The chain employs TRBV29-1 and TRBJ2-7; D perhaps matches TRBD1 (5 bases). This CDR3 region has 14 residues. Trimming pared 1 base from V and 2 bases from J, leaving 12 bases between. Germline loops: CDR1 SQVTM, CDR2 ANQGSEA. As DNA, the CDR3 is TGCAGCGTTGAAGGGGGCAGGACACCCTACGAGCAGTACTTC. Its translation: CSVEGGRTPYEQYF.

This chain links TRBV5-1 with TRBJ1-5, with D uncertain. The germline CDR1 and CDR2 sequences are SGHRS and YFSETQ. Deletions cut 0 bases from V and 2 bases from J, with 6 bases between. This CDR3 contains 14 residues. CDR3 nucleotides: TGCGCCAGCAGCTTGGTGGCTGGCAATCAGCCCCAGCATTTT. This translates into CASSLVAGNQPQHF.

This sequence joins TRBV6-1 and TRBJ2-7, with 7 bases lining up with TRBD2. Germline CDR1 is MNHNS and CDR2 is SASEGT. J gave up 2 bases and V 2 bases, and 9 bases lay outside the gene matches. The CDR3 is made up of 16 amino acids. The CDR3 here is CASSEPRRGGPYEQYF. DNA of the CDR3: TGTGCCAGCAGTGAACCCAGGAGGGGAGGGCCCTACGAGCAGTACTTC.

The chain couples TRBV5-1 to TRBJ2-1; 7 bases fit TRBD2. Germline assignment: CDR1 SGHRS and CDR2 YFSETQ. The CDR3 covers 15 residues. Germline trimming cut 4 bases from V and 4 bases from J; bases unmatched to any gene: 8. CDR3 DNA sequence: TGCGCCAGCAGCCGGGACTACCCGCTTTACAATGAGCAGTTCTTC. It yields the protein CASSRDYPLYNEQFF.

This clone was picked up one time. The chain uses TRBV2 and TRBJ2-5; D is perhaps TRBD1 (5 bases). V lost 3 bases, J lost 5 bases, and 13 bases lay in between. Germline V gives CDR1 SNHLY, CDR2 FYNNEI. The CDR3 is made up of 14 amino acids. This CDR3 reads CASSDDSLVETQYF. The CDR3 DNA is TGTGCCAGCAGTGACGACAGCCTTGTGGAGACCCAGTACTTC.

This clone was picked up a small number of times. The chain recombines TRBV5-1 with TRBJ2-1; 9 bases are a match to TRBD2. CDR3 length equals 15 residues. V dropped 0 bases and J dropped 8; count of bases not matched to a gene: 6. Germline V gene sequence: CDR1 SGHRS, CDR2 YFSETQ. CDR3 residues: CASSLVISGGYEQFF. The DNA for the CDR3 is TGCGCCAGCAGCTTGGTCATTAGCGGGGGTTATGAGCAGTTCTTC. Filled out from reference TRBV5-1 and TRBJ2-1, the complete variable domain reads KAGVTQTPRYLIKTRGQQVTLSCSPISGHRSVSWYQQTPGQGLQFLFEYFSETQRNKGNFPGRFSGRQFSNSRSEMNVSTLELGDSALYLCASSLVISGGYEQFFGPGTRLTVL.

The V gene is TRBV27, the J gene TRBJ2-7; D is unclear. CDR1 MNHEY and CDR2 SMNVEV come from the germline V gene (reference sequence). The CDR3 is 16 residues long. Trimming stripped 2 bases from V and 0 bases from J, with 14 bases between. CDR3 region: CASSLLPIPSSYEQYF. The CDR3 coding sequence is TGTGCCAGCAGTTTACTCCCCATCCCGAGCTCCTACGAGCAGTACTTC.

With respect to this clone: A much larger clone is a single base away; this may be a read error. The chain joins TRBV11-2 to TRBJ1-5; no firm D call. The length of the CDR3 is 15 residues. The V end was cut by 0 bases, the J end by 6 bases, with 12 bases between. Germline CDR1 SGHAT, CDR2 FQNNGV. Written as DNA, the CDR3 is TGTGCCAGCAGCTTAGATCCCGGGGTGGGTCAGCCCCAGCATTTT. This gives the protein CASSLDPGVGQPQHF.

The CDR3 loop is CASRQREYDEQYF. The CDR3 nucleotides read TGCGCCAGCCGTCAGCGGGAGTATGACGAGCAGTACTTC. The chain employs TRBV5-1 and TRBJ2-7; TRBD2 aligns across 8 bases. The length of the CDR3 is 13 residues. V was clipped by 7 bases and J by 5 bases; unmatched bases: 8. Germline CDR1 and CDR2: SGHRS and YFSETQ.

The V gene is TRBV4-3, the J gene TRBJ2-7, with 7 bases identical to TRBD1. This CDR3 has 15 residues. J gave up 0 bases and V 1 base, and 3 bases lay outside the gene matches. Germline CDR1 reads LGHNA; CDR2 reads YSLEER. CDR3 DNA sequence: TGCGCCAGCAGCCAAGGAGACAGGGACTCCTACGAGCAGTACTTC. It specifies CASSQGDRDSYEQYF.

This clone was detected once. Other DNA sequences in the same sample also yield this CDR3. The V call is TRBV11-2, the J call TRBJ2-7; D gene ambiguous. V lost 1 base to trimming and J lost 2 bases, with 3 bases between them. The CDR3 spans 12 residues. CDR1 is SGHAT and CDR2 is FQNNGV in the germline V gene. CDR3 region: CASSLVTYEQYF. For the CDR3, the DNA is TGTGCCAGCAGCTTAGTCACCTACGAGCAGTACTTC.

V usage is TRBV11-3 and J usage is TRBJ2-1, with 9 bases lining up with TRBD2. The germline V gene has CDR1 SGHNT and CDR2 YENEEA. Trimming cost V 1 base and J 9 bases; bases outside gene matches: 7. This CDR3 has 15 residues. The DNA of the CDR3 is TGTGCCAGCAGCTTAGGGGCGGGAGGGCTTGGTGAGCAGTTCTTC. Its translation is CASSLGAGGLGEQFF.

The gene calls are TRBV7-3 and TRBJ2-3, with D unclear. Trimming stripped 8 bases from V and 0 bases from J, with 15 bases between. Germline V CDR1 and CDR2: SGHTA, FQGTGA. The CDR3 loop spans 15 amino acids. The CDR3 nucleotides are TGTGCCAGCTCTAGGCGGCGAGCTAGCACAGATACGCAGTATTTT. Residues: CASSRRRASTDTQYF.

The CDR3 here is CSVGEDRDRGYTF. CDR3 bases: TGCAGCGTCGGGGAGGACCGCGATCGTGGCTACACCTTC. The chain recombines TRBV29-1 with TRBJ1-2, with unresolved D. The V gene's germline CDR1 is SQVTM and CDR2 ANQGSEA. The CDR3 is made up of 13 amino acids. Deletions cut 6 bases from V and 7 bases from J, with 18 bases between.

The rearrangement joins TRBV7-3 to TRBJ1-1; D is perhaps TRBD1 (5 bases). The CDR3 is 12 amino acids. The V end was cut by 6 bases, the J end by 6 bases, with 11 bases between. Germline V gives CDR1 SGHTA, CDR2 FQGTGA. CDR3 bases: TGTGCCAGCAGTCCCGGGGGGGCTGAAGCTTTCTTT. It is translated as CASSPGGAEAFF.

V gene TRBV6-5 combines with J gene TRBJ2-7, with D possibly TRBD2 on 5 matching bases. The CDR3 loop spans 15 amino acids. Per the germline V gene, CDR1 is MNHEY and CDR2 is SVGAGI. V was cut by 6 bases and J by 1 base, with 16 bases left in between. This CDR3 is CASSPIGSASYEQYF. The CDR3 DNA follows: TGTGCCAGCAGCCCTATAGGGAGTGCGTCCTACGAGCAGTACTTC.

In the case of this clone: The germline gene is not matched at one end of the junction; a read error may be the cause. In DNA form, the CDR3 reads TGTGCTAGCAGCACAAGGACAGGGGAGGAAGGAAACACCATATATTTT. This gives the protein CASSTRTGEEGNTIYF. The V call is TRBV7-7, the J call TRBJ1-3, with 9 positions matching TRBD1. The CDR3 contains 16 residues. From germline, CDR1 is SSHAT and CDR2 FNYEAQ (reference sequence). The full variable domain, completed using reference TRBV7-7 and TRBJ1-3, is GAGVSQSPRYKVTKRGQDVTLRCDPISSHATLYWYQQALGQGPEFLTYFNYEAQPDKSGLPSDRFSAERPEGSISTLTIQRTEQRDSAMYRCASSTRTGEEGNTIYFGEGSWLTVV.

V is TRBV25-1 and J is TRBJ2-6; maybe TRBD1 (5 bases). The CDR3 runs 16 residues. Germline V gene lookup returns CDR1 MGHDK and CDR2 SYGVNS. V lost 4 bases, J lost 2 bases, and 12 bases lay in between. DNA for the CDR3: TGTGCCAGCAGTGGAACAGGAACAGCTGGGGCCAACGTCCTGACTTTC. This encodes CASSGTGTAGANVLTF.

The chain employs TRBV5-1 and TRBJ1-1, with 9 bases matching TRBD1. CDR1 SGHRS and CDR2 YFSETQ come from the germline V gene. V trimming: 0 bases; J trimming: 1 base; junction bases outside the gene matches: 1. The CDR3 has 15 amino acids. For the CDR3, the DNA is TGCGCCAGCAGCTTGGCGGGACAGGGGAACACTGAAGCTTTCTTT. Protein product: CASSLAGQGNTEAFF.